These 13 T cell receptor beta chains were all obtained from the same sample, sequenced in a study of T cell clonality in common variable immunodeficiency. Overall study findings and caveats: Fewer deletions and N-nucleotide insertions were reportedly seen in common variable immunodeficiency TCR beta sequences.

Repertoires were generated with immunoSEQ multiplex PCR, while TCRdb's copy carries only in-frame clones and drops some. In total the sample includes several thousand clones, none of them seen once. Their antigen targets remain unknown. What was sequenced was peripheral blood mononuclear cells. The receptor set was obtained from a human donor with common variable immunodeficiency.

In its sample, this clone is medium-sized. The read terminates 3 residues ahead of where the CDR3 ends, so the germline J gene completes it. V and J are TRBV7-2 and TRBJ1-2; 7 bases agree with TRBD1. Germline trimming cut 5 bases from V and 0 bases from J; bases unmatched to any gene: 3. CDR1 is SGHTA, CDR2 FQGNSA, per germline. The CDR3 loop spans 14 amino acids. The CDR3 DNA, read in part, is TGTGCCAGCAGCACCGACAGGGCTAACTATGGC. The encoded protein is CASSTDRANYG. The whole CDR3 sequence reads CASSTDRANYGYTF. The full variable domain, rest sourced from reference TRBV7-2 and TRBJ1-2, is GAGVSQSPSNKVTEKGKDVELRCDPISGHTALYWYRQSLGQGLEFLIYFQGNSAPDKSGLPSDRFSAERTGGSVSTLTIQRTQQEDSAVYLCASSTDRANYGYTFGSGTRLTVV.

This clone was observed at least ten times. The read gets to within 3 residues of the CDR3 end, and the germline J gene fills in the rest. The chain has TRBV12-3 or TRBV12-4 and TRBJ2-3; no firm D call. The CDR3 loop spans 14 amino acids. Trimming took off 5 bases at V and 3 bases at J, with 12 bases between the two ends. The CDR3 loop reads CASSRSHETDTQYF. The sequenced part of the CDR3 DNA is TGTGCCAGCAGTCGGTCCCATGAAACAGATACG.

This clone has ten or more counts. The CDR3 is cut off 3 residues early in the read; its end comes from the germline J gene. The chain links TRBV7-9 to TRBJ2-2; D possibly corresponds to TRBD1 (5 bases). V was shortened by 5 bases and J by 1 base, with 11 bases between the two germline ends. Germline assignment: CDR1 SEHNR and CDR2 FQNEAQ (reference sequence). The CDR3 contains 15 residues. This chain's CDR3 is CASSTDIGNTGELFF. The CDR3 bases that were read are TGTGCCAGCAGCACGGACATCGGGAACACCGGGGAG.

This clone was seen ten or more times. Sequencing ends 3 residues short of the CDR3 end; the germline J gene provides the rest. The chain combines TRBV2 with TRBJ1-1, with TRBD1 matching over 10 bases. Germline V gives CDR1 SNHLY, CDR2 FYNNEI. V gave up 6 bases and J gave up 4 bases; unmatched junction bases: 5. This CDR3 contains 14 residues. The CDR3 DNA, read in part, is TGTGCCAGCAGCTCGACAGGGGGCTTCACTGAA. It is translated as CASSSTGGFTE. The full CDR3 reads CASSSTGGFTEAFF.

This clone was found many times. The read is 3 residues too short to cover the CDR3 end, so that end is filled in from the germline J gene. The rearrangement links TRBV10-3 to TRBJ1-6; a weak D match, TRBD1 (6 bases). Trimming took 8 bases from V and 10 from J, leaving 24 bases between them. The CDR3 spans 16 residues. Germline CDR1 ENHRY, CDR2 SYGVKD. CDR3 DNA (partial): TGTGCCATCCGCGGGGGATGGGGGGGCGAGAGGTCACCC. This encodes CAIRGGWGGERSP. In full, the CDR3 is CAIRGGWGGERSPLHF.

This clone was recorded at least ten times. The CDR3 end falls 3 residues outside the read, so it is completed with the germline J gene. This chain uses TRBV10-1 with TRBJ2-2; no definite D call. V lost 6 bases and J lost 1, with 9 bases in between. The germline V gene encodes CDR1 WNHNN and CDR2 SYGVQD (reference sequence). The CDR3 is 14 residues long. CDR3 DNA, as far as it was read: TGCGCCAGCAGCCCAGGAATGAACACCGGGGAG. Protein product: CASSPGMNTGE. The full CDR3 protein reads CASSPGMNTGELFF.

By frequency in the sample, this clone is medium-sized. The read terminates 3 residues before the CDR3 end, so the remaining end is supplied by the germline J gene. The genes are TRBV10-3 and TRBJ2-7, with 9 bases matching TRBD2. Trimming cost V 4 bases and J 4 bases; bases outside gene matches: 2. Germline loops: CDR1 ENHRY, CDR2 SYGVKD. The CDR3 has 13 residues. CDR3 sequence reads: CAISATSGYEQYF. The CDR3 bases that were read are TGTGCCATCAGTGCGACTAGCGGTTACGAG.

This clone was seen at least ten times. The CDR3 end is not reached by the read, which stops 3 residues before it; the germline J gene fills it in. The chain couples TRBV4-1 to TRBJ2-3, with D unresolved. Germline V gene data show CDR1 as MGHRA and CDR2 as YSYEKL. The germline V and J ends were trimmed by 1 base and 0 bases, with 11 bases remaining between them. The CDR3 sequence is 16 residues long. The CDR3 loop is CASSQAYSSSTDTQYF. Incomplete CDR3 DNA: TGCGCCAGCAGCCAAGCGTACTCCTCTAGCACAGATACG.

At least ten counts were recorded for this clone. The CDR3 is cut off 3 residues early in the read; its end comes from the germline J gene. The chain has TRBV20-1 and TRBJ2-7, with 8 bases matching TRBD2. V dropped 4 bases and J dropped 2; count of bases not matched to a gene: 4. The germline V gene encodes CDR1 DFQATT and CDR2 SNEGSKA (reference sequence). The CDR3 runs to 13 residues. Partial CDR3 DNA: TGCAGTGCTATACTAGCGGCGACCTACGAG. Protein product: CSAILAATYE. The entire CDR3 sequence reads CSAILAATYEQYF.

At least ten counts were recorded for this clone. Read coverage stops 3 residues before the CDR3 terminus; the germline J gene supplies the remainder. The chain employs TRBV29-1 and TRBJ2-1; perhaps TRBD2 as D (5 bases). The CDR3 is 12 amino acids. From germline, CDR1 is SQVTM and CDR2 ANQGSEA. V was pared by 4 bases and J by 8 bases, with 12 bases between. The CDR3 is CSVGGFADEQFF. The CDR3 bases that were read are TGCAGCGTTGGAGGGTTCGCTGATGAG.

This clone has ten or more counts. The read is 3 residues too short to cover the CDR3 end, so that end is filled in from the germline J gene. The rearrangement links TRBV5-1 to TRBJ2-7; 15 positions agree with TRBD2. V was clipped by 4 bases and J by 2 bases; unmatched bases: 13. This CDR3 region has 19 residues. CDR1 and CDR2 (germline): SGHRS, YFSETQ. CDR3 bases read: TGCGCCAGCAGCCTAAAGGGACTAGCGGGAGGTACGACCACCTACGAG. Translating gives CASSLKGLAGGTTTYE. The CDR3 as a whole reads CASSLKGLAGGTTTYEQYF.

This clone counts as medium-sized. The read finishes 3 residues shy of the CDR3 end, and the germline J gene is used to complete it. The rearrangement uses TRBV4-1 and TRBJ2-7, with 7 bases that match TRBD2. Germline values: CDR1 MGHRA, CDR2 YSYEKL. The junction had 7 bases not matched to a gene; V was cut back by 1 base and J by 4 bases. CDR3 length equals 15 residues. The CDR3 protein is CASSQALAAEYEQYF. The sequenced part of the CDR3 DNA is TGCGCCAGCAGCCAAGCCCTAGCGGCTGAGTACGAG.

This clone was recorded many times. The read halts 3 residues ahead of the CDR3 end, with the missing end drawn from the germline J gene. This sequence joins TRBV18 and TRBJ2-6, with a tentative D call TRBD1 (5 bases). This CDR3 has 17 amino acids. Germline V gene lookup returns CDR1 KGHSH and CDR2 LQKENI. V was trimmed by 3 bases and J by 0 bases, leaving 12 bases between them. CDR3 bases read: TGTGCCAGCTCACCTGCACACAGGTCCTCTGGGGCCAACGTC. Amino acid sequence: CASSPAHRSSGANV. The whole CDR3 protein is CASSPAHRSSGANVLTF.